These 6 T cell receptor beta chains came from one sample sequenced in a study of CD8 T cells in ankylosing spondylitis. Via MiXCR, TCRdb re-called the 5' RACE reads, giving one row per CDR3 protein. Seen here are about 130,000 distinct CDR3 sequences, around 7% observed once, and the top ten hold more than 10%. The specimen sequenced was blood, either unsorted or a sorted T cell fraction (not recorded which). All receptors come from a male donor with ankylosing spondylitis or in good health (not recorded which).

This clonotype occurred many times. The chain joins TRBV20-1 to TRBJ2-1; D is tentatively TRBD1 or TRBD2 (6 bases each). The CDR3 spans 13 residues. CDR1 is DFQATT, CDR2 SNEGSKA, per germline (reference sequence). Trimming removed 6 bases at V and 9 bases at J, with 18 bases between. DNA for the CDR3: TGCAGTGCCCGAACGGGGGCATCGGGTGAGCAGTTCTTC. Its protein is CSARTGASGEQFF.

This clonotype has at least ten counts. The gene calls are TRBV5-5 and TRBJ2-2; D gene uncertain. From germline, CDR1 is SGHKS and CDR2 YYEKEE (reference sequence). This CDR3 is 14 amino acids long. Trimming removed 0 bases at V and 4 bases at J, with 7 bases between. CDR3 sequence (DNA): TGTGCCAGCAGCTTGGTTCATTCCACCGGGGAGCTGTTTTTT. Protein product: CASSLVHSTGELFF.

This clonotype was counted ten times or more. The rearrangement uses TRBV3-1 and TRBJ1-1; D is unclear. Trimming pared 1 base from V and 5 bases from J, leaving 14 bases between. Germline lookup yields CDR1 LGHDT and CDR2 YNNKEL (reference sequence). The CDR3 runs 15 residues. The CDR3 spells CASSQVGPGRTEAFF. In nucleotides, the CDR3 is TGTGCCAGCAGCCAAGTCGGGCCTGGGCGGACTGAAGCTTTCTTT.

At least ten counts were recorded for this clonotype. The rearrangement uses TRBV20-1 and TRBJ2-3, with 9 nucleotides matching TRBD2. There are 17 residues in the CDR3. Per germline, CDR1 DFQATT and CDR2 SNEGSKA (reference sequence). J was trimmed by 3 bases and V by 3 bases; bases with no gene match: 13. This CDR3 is CSASEVSGSYETDTQYF. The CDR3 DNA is TGCAGTGCTAGTGAGGTTAGCGGGAGCTACGAGACAGATACGCAGTATTTT.

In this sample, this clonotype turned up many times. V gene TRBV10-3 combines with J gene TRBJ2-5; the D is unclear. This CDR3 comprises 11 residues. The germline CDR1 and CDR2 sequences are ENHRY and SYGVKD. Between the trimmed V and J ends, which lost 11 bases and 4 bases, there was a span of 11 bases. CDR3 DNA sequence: TGTGCCGCTTCCGATAGAGAGACCCAGTACTTC. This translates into CAASDRETQYF.

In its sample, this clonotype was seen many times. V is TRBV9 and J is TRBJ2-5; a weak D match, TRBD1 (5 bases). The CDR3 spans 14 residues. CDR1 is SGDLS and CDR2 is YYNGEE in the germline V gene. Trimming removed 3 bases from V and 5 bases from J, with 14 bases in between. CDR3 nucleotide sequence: TGTGCCAGCAGCGCATCCGGACAATGGGAGACCCAGTACTTC. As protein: CASSASGQWETQYF.